The sequence of this T cell receptor (beta chain) was determined in a study of blood T cell repertoires in COVID-19 (dated by TCRdb to about 2020). For the wider study: The collaborator samples originated in the United States, Italy and Spain and spanned the acute and convalescent phases of COVID-19. The prospective study material was composed of cDNA or gDNA derived from T cells, B-cell-depleted T cells, or PBMCs. The dataset comprised deeply sampled blood TCRbeta repertoires from subjects exposed to, actively infected with, or recovered from COVID-19. A freely available public database, intended as a resource for researchers studying the immune response to SARS-CoV-2, is where the repertoires were released. Samples came from the ongoing ImmuneRACE study (first 160 participants) plus 1,254 subjects from 6 global collaborators. Sample metadata almost always included a de-identified subject ID, COVID-19 status, age in years and sex. Where HLA class I and class II types were available, the types were taken from metadata supplied by the sample provider, not from assay-based typing.

The germline V gene yields SGHRS for CDR1 and YFSETQ for CDR2. From V the trimming removes 4 bases and from J it removes 4 bases, while the gene matches leave 9 bases of the junction unaccounted for. Including cysteine and phenylalanine, the CDR3 has 16 amino acids. This entry keeps only the CDR3 DNA: 48 bases, framed from base 1. Study-wide conclusions, independent of this receptor: The quantity of clinical and demographic metadata differed by source and by participant and was supplied without curation.

TCRbeta CDR3 regions were amplified from genomic DNA by means of the immunoSEQ Assay, a bias-controlled multiplex PCR. In the source study's methods: The number of nucleated cells in each sample was estimated by amplification of reference gene primers within the assay. To quantify the absolute abundance of each unique TCRbeta CDR3 rearrangement, sequence reads were collapsed and filtered. For each sample, productive Simpson clonality was calculated as the square root of Simpson's diversity index over productive rearrangements. The immuneACCESS repertoire file appears here via TCRdb, limited to in-frame rearrangements. These files lack a portion of the clones; in checked studies, under half of the deficit traces to unresolved V genes, and the cause of the others is not known. Clone size and V and J calls were adopted from that table, with D and trimming inferred from the DNA. This sample holds approximately 300,000 clones; roughly 85% were observed only once. The top ten hold about 6% of the sample.

In the prospective study, participants were roughly 18 to 89 years old, resided in about two dozen geographic areas of the United States, and were enrolled through a virtual design. In the prospective study, participants were assigned to cohorts based on the clinical history participants reported in a screening survey and a study questionnaire. Recovered participants in ImmuneRACE Cohort 3 were defined by two consecutive negative NP/OP PCR tests, clearance by a healthcare professional, or resolution of symptoms. Each participant in the prospective study had whole blood, serum and a nasopharyngeal or oropharyngeal swab collected by mobile phlebotomists. Prospective study participants could optionally give additional blood draws and questionnaires over a 2-month period. Blood samples from the prospective study were shipped frozen or at room temperature prior to DNA extraction. As to this clone: Its antigen is currently not known. No quality values exist for individual bases; no much larger clone is one base distant.

This clonotype originated in a woman younger than 45 who had recovered from COVID-19. What was sequenced was PBMCs or T cells enriched from blood (not recorded which). The sequence is built from TRBV5-1 and TRBJ2-3; the central 10 bases match TRBD1. The bases read TGCGCCAGCAGCCGCCTGGGACAGGGGAAGGCAGATACGCAGTATTTT. Its product reads: CASSRLGQGKADTQYF.